These 17 T cell receptor beta chains were sequenced from one sample in a study of T cells in Graves' hyperthyroidism and ophthalmopathy. RNA transcripts yielded amplified TCR beta CDR3 regions. Initially, a first-round RT-PCR of the TCR CDR3 employed the HTBI primer set. TCRdb itself ran the multiplex PCR reads through MiXCR, one entry per CDR3 protein. The sample holds 220,000 or so distinct CDR3 sequences, roughly 15% seen once. Specimen: blood. These receptor sequences come from a woman younger than 35 with Graves' ophthalmopathy.

This clonotype was recorded at least ten times. The genes are TRBV12-3 or TRBV12-4 and TRBJ2-7; D remains unclear. Trimming left V 2 bases short and J 3 bases short, with 5 bases between. The CDR3 sequence is 12 residues long. The CDR3 spells CASSLLVYEQYF. In nucleotides, the CDR3 is TGTGCCAGCAGTTTATTAGTCTACGAGCAGTACTTC.

There are many counts of this clonotype. The genes are TRBV11-2 and TRBJ2-2; possibly TRBD1 or TRBD2 for D (5 bases each). The CDR3 consists of 17 residues. CDR1 is SGHAT and CDR2 is FQNNGV in the germline V gene. The V end was cut by 0 bases, the J end by 2 bases, with 13 bases between. In nucleotides, the CDR3 is TGTGCCAGCAGCTTAGAGTGGGGGACGGGTAACACCGGGGAGCTGTTTTTT. The encoded protein is CASSLEWGTGNTGELFF.

This clonotype was seen repeatedly, ten times or more. The chain joins TRBV7-6 to TRBJ2-7; 8 bases map to TRBD2. The CDR3 loop spans 15 amino acids. Germline V CDR1 and CDR2: SGHVS, FNYEAQ. The V segment lost 5 bases and the J segment 0 bases; nucleotides outside the gene matches: 6. CDR3 in amino acids: CASSPSGRSSYEQYF. DNA for the CDR3: TGTGCCAGCAGCCCTAGCGGGCGGTCCTCCTACGAGCAGTACTTC.

Ten or more counts support this clonotype. The rearrangement links TRBV11-2 to TRBJ1-5; D is unresolved. Deletions cut 6 bases from V and 7 bases from J, with 16 bases between. CDR1 is SGHAT, CDR2 FQNNGV, per germline. This CDR3 spans 14 amino acids. CDR3 DNA: TGTGCCAGCAGTCGGACCGGGATAGACCAGCCCCAGCATTTT. Protein product: CASSRTGIDQPQHF. Complete variable domain (other parts from reference TRBV11-2 and TRBJ1-5): EAGVAQSPRYKIIEKRQSVAFWCNPISGHATLYWYQQILGQGPKLLIQFQNNGVVDDSQLPKDRFSAERLKGVDSTLKIQPAKLEDSAVYLCASSRTGIDQPQHFGDGTRLSIL.

This clonotype was counted many times. V is TRBV11-2 and J is TRBJ2-7; weak D call: TRBD2 (7 bases). The CDR3 consists of 16 residues. The germline gives CDR1 SGHAT, CDR2 FQNNGV. The V end lost 3 bases, the J end lost 3 bases, and 18 bases lay between the germline ends. CDR3 sequence reads: CASSLGGGQLGYEQYF. CDR3 nucleotides: TGTGCCAGCAGCTTGGGGGGGGGGCAGTTGGGCTACGAGCAGTACTTC.

DNA for the CDR3: TGTGCCAGCTCACCGGGACTAGCGGGGGGCACCGAGCAGTACTTC. Translated, it gives CASSPGLAGGTEQYF. The V and J genes are TRBV18 and TRBJ2-7; 15 bases match TRBD2. The CDR3 length is 15 residues. The J segment lost 6 bases and the V segment lost 3 bases, leaving 3 bases of the junction unmatched. From germline, CDR1 is KGHSH and CDR2 LQKENI.

This clonotype was observed many times. J is TRBJ2-3 and V is TRBV6-2 or TRBV6-3; 9 bases agree with TRBD1. CDR3 size: 15 residues. Germline CDR1 MNHEY, CDR2 SVGEGT. Trimming at V came to 2 bases and at J to 3 bases, leaving 3 bases not matched to a gene. CDR3 in DNA: TGTGCCAGCAGTTACGGACAGGGGAGGACAGATACGCAGTATTTT. Amino acid sequence: CASSYGQGRTDTQYF.

This clonotype was observed many times. The chain combines TRBV20-1 with TRBJ2-1; 10 bases agree with TRBD2. There are 16 residues in the CDR3. The germline CDR1 and CDR2 sequences are DFQATT and SNEGSKA (reference sequence). The V gene end was trimmed by 0 bases and the J gene end by 4 bases; junction bases not matched to a gene: 6. The CDR3 DNA sequence: TGCAGTGCTAGAGAGTGGACTAGCGGAAAATACAATGAGCAGTTCTTC. Encoded protein: CSAREWTSGKYNEQFF.

This chain joins TRBV28 and TRBJ2-1; TRBD2 matches 13 bases. The CDR3 contains 16 residues. V was pared by 5 bases and J by 1 base, with 2 bases of the junction left unmatched. Germline V lookup: CDR1 MDHEN, CDR2 SYDVKM. CDR3 amino acids: CASSRTSGGSYNEQFF. CDR3 bases: TGTGCCAGCAGTCGGACTAGCGGGGGATCCTACAATGAGCAGTTCTTC.

This clonotype was detected only a few times. This chain joins TRBV6-5 and TRBJ2-7; weak D call: TRBD1 (6 bases). This CDR3 contains 14 residues. Between the trimmed V and J ends, which lost 2 bases and 0 bases, there was a span of 8 bases. CDR1 and CDR2 from the germline V gene are MNHEY and SVGAGI. The CDR3 DNA reads TGTGCCAGCAGTTACCTGGACAGCTCCTACGAGCAGTACTTC. Amino acids: CASSYLDSSYEQYF.

V and J are TRBV11-2 and TRBJ1-2; 10 bases line up with TRBD1. This CDR3 comprises 14 residues. With 6 bases clipped from V and 7 bases from J, the junction kept 8 bases outside the gene matches. CDR1 is SGHAT, CDR2 FQNNGV, per germline. The CDR3 loop reads CASSNRQGALGYTF. CDR3 nucleotide sequence: TGTGCCAGCAGTAATCGACAGGGGGCGCTTGGCTACACCTTC.

Ten or more counts support this clonotype. The chain combines TRBV5-1 with TRBJ2-7; D is uncertain. V was cut by 0 bases and J by 2 bases, with 12 bases left in between. The CDR3 loop spans 15 amino acids. Per the germline V gene, CDR1 is SGHRS and CDR2 is YFSETQ. CDR3 amino acids: CASSLEAVPPYEQYF. CDR3 in DNA: TGCGCCAGCAGCTTGGAGGCGGTCCCTCCCTACGAGCAGTACTTC.

This clonotype was observed many times. J is TRBJ2-1 and V is TRBV29-1, with 7 bases matching TRBD2. Germline values: CDR1 SQVTM, CDR2 ANQGSEA. The CDR3 runs 14 residues. J gave up 8 bases and V 7 bases, and 14 bases lay outside the gene matches. This chain's CDR3 is CSGVGGSWGYEQFF. As DNA, the CDR3 is TGCAGCGGAGTCGGCGGGAGTTGGGGTTATGAGCAGTTCTTC.

Many counts were recorded for this clonotype. The chain combines TRBV7-9 with TRBJ2-5; 8 nucleotides align to TRBD1. The CDR3 spans 15 residues. CDR1 SEHNR and CDR2 FQNEAQ come from the germline V gene (reference sequence). After removal of 5 bases from V and 5 bases from J, the junction contained 10 bases not matched to a gene. CDR3 sequence reads: CASSGLGQGRETQYF. The DNA for the CDR3 is TGTGCCAGCAGCGGTTTAGGACAGGGCAGGGAGACCCAGTACTTC.

This clonotype occurred a few times. The rearrangement joins TRBV4-1 to TRBJ1-1; weak D call: TRBD1 (5 bases). Trimming pared 0 bases from V and 10 bases from J, leaving 18 bases between. This CDR3 region has 15 residues. Germline V gives CDR1 MGHRA, CDR2 YSYEKL. This CDR3 is CASSQERQGPVGAFF. The CDR3 DNA reads as TGCGCCAGCAGCCAAGAAAGGCAGGGACCAGTGGGAGCTTTCTTT.

Ten or more counts support this clonotype. The rearrangement joins TRBV20-1 to TRBJ1-5; TRBD1 might be the D (6 bases). V lost 4 bases, J lost 0 bases, and 13 bases lay in between. Germline-derived CDR1 and CDR2 are DFQATT and SNEGSKA (reference sequence). This CDR3 comprises 15 residues. CDR3 amino acids: CSAKTQGSSNQPQHF. CDR3 nucleotides: TGCAGTGCTAAAACACAGGGATCTAGCAATCAGCCCCAGCATTTT.

This clonotype appeared many times. The genes are TRBV6-1 and TRBJ2-7; 8 bases are shared with TRBD2. CDR1 is MNHNS and CDR2 is SASEGT in the germline V gene. V dropped 2 bases and J dropped 3; count of bases not matched to a gene: 3. The CDR3 is made up of 14 amino acids. This CDR3 is CASSELAGIYEQYF. CDR3 nucleotide sequence: TGTGCCAGCAGTGAATTAGCGGGAATCTACGAGCAGTACTTC.